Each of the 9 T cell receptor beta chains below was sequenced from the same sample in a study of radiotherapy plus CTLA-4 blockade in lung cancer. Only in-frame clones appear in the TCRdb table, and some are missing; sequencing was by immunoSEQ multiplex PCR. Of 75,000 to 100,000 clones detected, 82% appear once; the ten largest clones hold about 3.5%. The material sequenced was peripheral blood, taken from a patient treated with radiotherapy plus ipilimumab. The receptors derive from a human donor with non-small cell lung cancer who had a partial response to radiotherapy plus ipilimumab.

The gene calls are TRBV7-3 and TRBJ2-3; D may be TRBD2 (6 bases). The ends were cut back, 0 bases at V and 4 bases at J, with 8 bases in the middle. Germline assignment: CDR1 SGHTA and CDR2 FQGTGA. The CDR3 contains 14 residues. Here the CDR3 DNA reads TGTGCCAGCAGCTTAACGGGGGGACCAGATACGCAGTATTTT. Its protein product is CASSLTGGPDTQYF.

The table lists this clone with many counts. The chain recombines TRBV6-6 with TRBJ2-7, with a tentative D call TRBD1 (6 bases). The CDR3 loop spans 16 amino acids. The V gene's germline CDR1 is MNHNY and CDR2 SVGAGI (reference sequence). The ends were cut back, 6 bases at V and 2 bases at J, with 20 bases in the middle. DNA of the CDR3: TGTGCCAGCAGCAAACCCTATCAGGGGAACACCTACGAGCAGTACTTC. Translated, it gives CASSKPYQGNTYEQYF.

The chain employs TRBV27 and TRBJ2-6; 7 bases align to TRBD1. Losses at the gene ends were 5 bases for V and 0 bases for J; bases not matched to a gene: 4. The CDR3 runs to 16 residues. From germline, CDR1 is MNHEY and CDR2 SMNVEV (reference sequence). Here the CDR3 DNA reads TGTGCCAGCAGTCGACAGGGACCCTCTGGGGCCAACGTCCTGACTTTC. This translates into CASSRQGPSGANVLTF.

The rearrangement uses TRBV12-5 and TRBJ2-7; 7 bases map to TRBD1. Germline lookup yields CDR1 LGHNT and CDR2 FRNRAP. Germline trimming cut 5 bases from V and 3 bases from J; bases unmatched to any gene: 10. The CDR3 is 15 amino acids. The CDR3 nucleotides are TGTGCTAGTGGTCCCCTTTGGGGGACAGACTACGAGCAGTACTTC. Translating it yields CASGPLWGTDYEQYF.

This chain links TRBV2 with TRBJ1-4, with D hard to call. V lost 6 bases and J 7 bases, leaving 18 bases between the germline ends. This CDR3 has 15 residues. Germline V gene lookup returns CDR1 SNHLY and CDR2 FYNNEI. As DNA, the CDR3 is TGTGCCAGCAGGCTGCCACCCACCGGAGGTGAAAAACTGTTTTTT. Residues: CASRLPPTGGEKLFF.

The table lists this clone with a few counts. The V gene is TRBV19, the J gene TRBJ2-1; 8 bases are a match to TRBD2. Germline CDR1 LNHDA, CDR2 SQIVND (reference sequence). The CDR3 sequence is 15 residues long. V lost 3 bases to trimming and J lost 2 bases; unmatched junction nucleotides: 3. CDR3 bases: TGTGCCAGTAGTATGGGACTAGGCGCCTACAATGAGCAGTTCTTC. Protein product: CASSMGLGAYNEQFF.

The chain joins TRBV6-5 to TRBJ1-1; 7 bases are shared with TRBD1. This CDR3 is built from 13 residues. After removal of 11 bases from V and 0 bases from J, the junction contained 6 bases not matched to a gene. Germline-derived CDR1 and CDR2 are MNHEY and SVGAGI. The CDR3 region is CAAGDSMNTEAFF. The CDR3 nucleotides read TGTGCCGCCGGGGACAGCATGAACACTGAAGCTTTCTTT.

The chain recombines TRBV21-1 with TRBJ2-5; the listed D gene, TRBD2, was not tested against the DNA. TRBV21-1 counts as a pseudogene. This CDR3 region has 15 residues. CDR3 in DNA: TGTGCCAGCAGCAAAGAGCGACTAGTGCGGGAGACCCAGTACTTC. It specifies CASSKERLVRETQYF.

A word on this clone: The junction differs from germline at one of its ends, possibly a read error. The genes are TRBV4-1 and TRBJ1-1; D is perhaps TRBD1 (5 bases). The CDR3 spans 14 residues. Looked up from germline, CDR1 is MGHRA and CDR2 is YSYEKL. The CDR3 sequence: CASSQGGGGTEAFF. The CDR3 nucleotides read TGTGCCAGCAGCCAAGGTGGGGGAGGGACTGAAGCTTTCTTT.